The entry below describes one T cell receptor (beta chain). Its cognate antigen is unknown. Germline CDR1 is SGHRS and CDR2 is YFSETQ. The CDR3 is 16 residues long. V was shortened by 0 bases and J by 0 bases, with 10 bases between the two germline ends. Time point denoted: patch test 3, about 24 weeks after DPC sensitization. Treatment of the sample: therapeutic diphenylcyclopropenone sensitization with weekly scalp DPC. TCRdb independently ran MiXCR on the RACE reads; one entry per CDR3 protein. The sample lists about 190,000 distinct CDR3 sequences, under 30% seen once, with roughly 2.3% in the top ten. This entry is derived from a study of human T cells and chemical hapten exposure. Study results and limitations: Significantly more large CDR3 similarity clusters arose among expanded TCRs than among controls.

This material consisted of whole blood, taken in connection with sensitization to the hapten diphenylcyclopropenone (DPC). The sequence came from a woman aged 40 to 49 with alopecia areata. Some clones in this sample may be carry-over from other donors' samples. The rearrangement links TRBV5-1 to TRBJ2-1; tentative D call: TRBD1 (5 bases). CDR3 nucleotide sequence: TGCGCCAGCAGCTTGGATGGGGCTGCCTCCTACAATGAGCAGTTCTTC. It specifies CASSLDGAASYNEQFF.